The TCR beta chain under discussion was sequenced for a study of Tregs in tolerant kidney transplant recipients. Study information: Mixed chimerism was transient after nonmyeloablative marrow transplants from related graft donors.

In germline, CDR1 is SGHTA, CDR2 FQGNSA. Between the trimmed V and J ends, which lost 3 bases and 2 bases, there was a span of 14 bases. There are 15 residues in the CDR3. Measured with immunoSEQ multiplex PCR; TCRdb has only the in-frame clones, and not every one. The repertoire holds about 72,000 clones, around 90% seen once, with 10% to 11% in the top ten. The V call is TRBV7-2, the J call TRBJ2-7; maybe TRBD2 (6 bases). The TCR was taken from a human donor who received a combined kidney and bone marrow transplant. The source material was CD8+ T cells from blood, sampled before the transplant. CDR3 residues: CASSFFASATYEQYF. The CDR3 DNA follows: TGTGCCAGCAGCTTCTTTGCTAGCGCAACCTACGAGCAGTACTTC.